This T cell receptor beta chain derives from a study of T cell responses to AZD1222 COVID-19 vaccine. About the study: Analyses pooled second doses at about 4 or about 12 weeks.

General study findings and limits: CD4 TCRs associated with vaccination spanned spike, dominating at 160-218 and 743-854. Donor demographics were predominantly white British with a female majority; clonal diversity may be underestimated. Increases in Spike-specific TCR breadth and depth were seen after two AZD1222 doses.

As concerns this clone: The antigen is not known.

This table comes from immunoSEQ multiplex PCR, and its TCRdb copy is limited to in-frame clones, with some not included. Of around 100,000 clones in the sample, about nine tenths were seen once. Per the germline V gene, CDR1 is SEHNR and CDR2 is FQNEAQ (reference sequence). The CDR3 extends over 13 amino acids. Trimming took off 5 bases at V and 8 bases at J, with 15 bases between the two ends. The sample here was peripheral blood, taken on day 0 of AZD1222 vaccination. This clonotype originated in an adult in good health. This chain joins TRBV7-9 and TRBJ1-2; D might be TRBD1 (6 bases). The CDR3 here is CASSLRQGRGYTF. The CDR3 DNA follows: TGTGCCAGCAGCCTTAGGCAGGGGCGAGGCTACACCTTC.